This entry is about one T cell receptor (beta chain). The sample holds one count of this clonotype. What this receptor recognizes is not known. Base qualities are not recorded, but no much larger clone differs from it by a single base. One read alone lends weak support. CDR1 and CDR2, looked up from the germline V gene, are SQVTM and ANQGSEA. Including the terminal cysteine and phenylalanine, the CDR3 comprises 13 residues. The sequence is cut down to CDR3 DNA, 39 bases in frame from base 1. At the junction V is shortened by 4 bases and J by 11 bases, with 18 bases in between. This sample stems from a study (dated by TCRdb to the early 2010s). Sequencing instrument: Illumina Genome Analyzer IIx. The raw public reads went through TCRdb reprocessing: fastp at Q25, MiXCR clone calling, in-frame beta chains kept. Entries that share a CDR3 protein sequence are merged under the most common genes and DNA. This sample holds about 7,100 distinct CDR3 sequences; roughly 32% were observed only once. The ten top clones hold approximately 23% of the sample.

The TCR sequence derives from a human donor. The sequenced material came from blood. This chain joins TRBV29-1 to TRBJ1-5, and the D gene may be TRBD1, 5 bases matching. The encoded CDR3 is CSVGTSKMETQHF. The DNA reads TGCAGCGTTGGGACAAGTAAAATGGAGACCCAGCATTTT. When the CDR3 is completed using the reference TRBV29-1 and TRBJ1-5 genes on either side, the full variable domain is SAVISQKPSRDICQRGTSLTIQCQVDSQVTMMFWYRQQPGQSLTLIATANQGSEATYESGFVIDKFPISRPNLTFSTLTVSNMSPEDSSIYLCSVGTSKMETQHFGDGTRLSIL.